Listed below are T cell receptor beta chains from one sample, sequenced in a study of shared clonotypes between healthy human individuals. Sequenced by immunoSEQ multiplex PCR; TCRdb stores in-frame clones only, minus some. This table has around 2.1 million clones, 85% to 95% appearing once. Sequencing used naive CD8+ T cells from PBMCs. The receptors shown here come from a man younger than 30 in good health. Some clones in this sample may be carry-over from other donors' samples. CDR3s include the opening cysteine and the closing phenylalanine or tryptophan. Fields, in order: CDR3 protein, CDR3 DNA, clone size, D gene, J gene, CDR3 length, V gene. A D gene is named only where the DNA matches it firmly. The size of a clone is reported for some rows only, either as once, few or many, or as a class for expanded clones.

CDR3aa: CASSLDRDRGIFTGELFF; CDR3nt: TGTGCCAGCAGTTTGGACCGGGACAGGGGAATATTCACCGGGGAGCTGTTTTTT; abundance: NA; d_gene: TRBD1; j_gene: TRBJ2-2; len: 18; v_gene: TRBV27
CDR3aa: CASSHQTSGRTGELFF; CDR3nt: TGTGCCAGCAGCCATCAGACTAGCGGGAGGACCGGGGAGCTGTTTTTT; abundance: NA; d_gene: TRBD2; j_gene: TRBJ2-2; len: 16; v_gene: TRBV28
CDR3aa: CASSFRGSTEAFF; CDR3nt: TGTGCCAGCAGTTTCCGGGGATCCACTGAAGCTTTCTTT; abundance: NA; d_gene: NA; j_gene: TRBJ1-1; len: 13; v_gene: TRBV6-6
CDR3aa: CASSVWAAVGDTQYF; CDR3nt: TGTGCCAGCAGCGTATGGGCGGCAGTAGGAGATACGCAGTATTTT; abundance: NA; d_gene: NA; j_gene: TRBJ2-3; len: 15; v_gene: TRBV9
CDR3aa: CAIAVVAGGSSYNEQFF; CDR3nt: TGTGCCATCGCTGTGGTAGCGGGGGGAAGCTCCTACAATGAGCAGTTCTTC; abundance: NA; d_gene: TRBD2; j_gene: TRBJ2-1; len: 17; v_gene: TRBV10-3
CDR3aa: CASSGRDLNYEQYF; CDR3nt: TGTGCCAGCAGCGGCCGGGACTTAAACTACGAGCAGTACTTC; abundance: once; d_gene: NA; j_gene: TRBJ2-7; len: 14; v_gene: TRBV9
CDR3aa: CASSLAVSRLQETQYF; CDR3nt: TGTGCCAGCAGCTTAGCGGTTTCCAGGCTTCAAGAGACCCAGTACTTC; abundance: NA; d_gene: NA; j_gene: TRBJ2-5; len: 16; v_gene: TRBV7-9
CDR3aa: CASSLANPHEQYF; CDR3nt: TGTGCCAGCAGCTTAGCTAATCCGCATGAGCAGTACTTC; abundance: NA; d_gene: NA; j_gene: TRBJ2-7; len: 13; v_gene: TRBV7-9
CDR3aa: CASTRGTDHYGYTF; CDR3nt: TGTGCCAGCACCCGGGGGACAGACCACTATGGCTACACCTTC; abundance: NA; d_gene: TRBD1; j_gene: TRBJ1-2; len: 14; v_gene: TRBV13
CDR3aa: CASSLLRGRETQYF; CDR3nt: TGTGCCAGCAGTTTACTTCGGGGGCGCGAGACCCAGTACTTC; abundance: NA; d_gene: NA; j_gene: TRBJ2-5; len: 14; v_gene: TRBV28
CDR3aa: CATSTEGRTNEKLFF; CDR3nt: TGTGCCACCAGCACTGAAGGCAGAACTAATGAAAAACTGTTTTTT; abundance: NA; d_gene: NA; j_gene: TRBJ1-4; len: 15; v_gene: TRBV15
CDR3aa: CAWSDQRDHYEQYF; CDR3nt: TGTGCCTGGAGTGACCAGCGGGACCACTACGAGCAGTACTTC; abundance: NA; d_gene: TRBD2; j_gene: TRBJ2-7; len: 14; v_gene: TRBV30
CDR3aa: CASSPRPGQPQHF; CDR3nt: TGTGCCAGCAGTCCGAGACCGGGTCAGCCCCAGCATTTT; abundance: NA; d_gene: NA; j_gene: TRBJ1-5; len: 13; v_gene: TRBV6-1
CDR3aa: CASSLQIAYTAYEQYF; CDR3nt: TGTGCCAGCAGTTTGCAGATAGCGTACACAGCCTACGAGCAGTACTTC; abundance: NA; d_gene: NA; j_gene: TRBJ2-7; len: 16; v_gene: TRBV27
CDR3aa: CASSYRGYEQYF; CDR3nt: TGTGCCAGCAGCTACCGGGGGTACGAGCAGTACTTC; abundance: NA; d_gene: NA; j_gene: TRBJ2-7; len: 12; v_gene: TRBV7-9
CDR3aa: CAISVHDEQFF; CDR3nt: TGTGCCATCAGTGTGCACGATGAGCAGTTCTTC; abundance: NA; d_gene: NA; j_gene: TRBJ2-1; len: 11; v_gene: TRBV10-3
CDR3aa: CASKRGTGTRINNEQFF; CDR3nt: TGTGCCAGCAAAAGAGGAACCGGGACTAGAATCAACAATGAGCAGTTCTTC; abundance: NA; d_gene: TRBD2; j_gene: TRBJ2-1; len: 17; v_gene: TRBV27
CDR3aa: CASSLRRENNEQFF; CDR3nt: TGTGCCAGCAGCTTACGACGTGAGAACAATGAGCAGTTCTTC; abundance: NA; d_gene: NA; j_gene: TRBJ2-1; len: 14; v_gene: TRBV7-8
CDR3aa: CAWSVSNTEAFF; CDR3nt: TGTGCCTGGAGTGTGAGCAACACTGAAGCTTTCTTT; abundance: few; d_gene: NA; j_gene: TRBJ1-1; len: 12; v_gene: TRBV30
CDR3aa: CASTLGQTHNEQFF; CDR3nt: TGTGCCAGTACTCTGGGGCAGACTCACAATGAGCAGTTCTTC; abundance: few; d_gene: NA; j_gene: TRBJ2-1; len: 14; v_gene: TRBV19
CDR3aa: CASSPKFLDTQYF; CDR3nt: TGCGCCAGCAGCCCCAAGTTCTTGGATACGCAGTATTTT; abundance: NA; d_gene: NA; j_gene: TRBJ2-3; len: 13; v_gene: TRBV4-1
CDR3aa: CASRSWTGVNEQFF; CDR3nt: TGTGCCAGCAGGTCATGGACAGGGGTCAATGAGCAGTTCTTC; abundance: NA; d_gene: TRBD1; j_gene: TRBJ2-1; len: 14; v_gene: TRBV6-6
CDR3aa: CASERGTGQYF; CDR3nt: TGTGCCAGCGAAAGGGGAACAGGACAGTACTTC; abundance: NA; d_gene: NA; j_gene: TRBJ2-7; len: 11; v_gene: TRBV2
CDR3aa: CASRLTENYGYTF; CDR3nt: TGTGCCAGTAGACTCACAGAGAACTATGGCTACACCTTC; abundance: NA; d_gene: NA; j_gene: TRBJ1-2; len: 13; v_gene: TRBV19
CDR3aa: CASSFIPQGAETQYF; CDR3nt: TGTGCCAGCAGCTTCATACCACAGGGGGCCGAGACCCAGTACTTC; abundance: NA; d_gene: TRBD1; j_gene: TRBJ2-5; len: 15; v_gene: TRBV5-5
CDR3aa: CASSLRLSYEQYF; CDR3nt: TGTGCCAGCAGTTTACGACTCTCCTACGAGCAGTACTTC; abundance: NA; d_gene: NA; j_gene: TRBJ2-7; len: 13; v_gene: TRBV28
CDR3aa: CASSDSPSGEQFF; CDR3nt: TGCGCCAGCAGTGATTCTCCCTCGGGAGAGCAGTTCTTC; abundance: NA; d_gene: NA; j_gene: TRBJ2-1; len: 13; v_gene: TRBV10-1